The following is a T cell receptor beta chain sequence with its context. This CDR3 has 15 residues. Trimming at V came to 4 bases and at J to 6 bases, leaving 12 bases not matched to a gene. CDR1 is SNHLY and CDR2 is FYNNEI in the germline V gene. This entry belongs to a study of patients and donors after allogeneic stem cell transplantation. TCRdb independently ran MiXCR on the RT-PCR reads; one entry per CDR3 protein. The table includes over 150,000 distinct CDR3 sequences, 30% detected once. The sample taken for sequencing was blood, either unsorted or a sorted T cell fraction (not recorded which). The rearrangement joins TRBV2 to TRBJ2-7; 7 bases match TRBD1. The receptor's source is a human donor who was either an allogeneic HSCT recipient or a stem cell or donor lymphocyte infusion donor (not recorded which). It is not recorded whose cells these are; they may come from a transplant donor. As DNA, the CDR3 is TGTGCCAGCAGTGGAGAGGCGACAGGGTTGAGCGAGCAGTACTTC. Residues: CASSGEATGLSEQYF.